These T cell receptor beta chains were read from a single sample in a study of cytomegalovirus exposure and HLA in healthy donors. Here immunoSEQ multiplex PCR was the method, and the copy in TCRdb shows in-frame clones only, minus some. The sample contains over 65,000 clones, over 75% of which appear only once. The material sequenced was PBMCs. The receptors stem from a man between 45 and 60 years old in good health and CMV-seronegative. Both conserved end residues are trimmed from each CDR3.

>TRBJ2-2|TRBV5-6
ASSLVPAGRNTGELF
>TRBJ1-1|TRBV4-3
ASSAKLTGAATEAF
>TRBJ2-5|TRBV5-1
ASSSGGSGGTQETQY
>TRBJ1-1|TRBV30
AWRRGTGVSVAF
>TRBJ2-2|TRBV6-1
ASSERPIFPGQANTGELF
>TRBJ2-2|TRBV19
ASKQDREATGELF
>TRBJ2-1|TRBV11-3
ASSRDRISYNEQF
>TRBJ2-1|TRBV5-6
ASSLGRGRYNEQF
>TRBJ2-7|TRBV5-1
ASSLNTGETYEQY
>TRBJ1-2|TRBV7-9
SSSSDGYT
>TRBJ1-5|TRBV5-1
ASSLGTGEPQPQH
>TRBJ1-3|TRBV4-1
ASSPLESGNTIY
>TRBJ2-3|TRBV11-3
ASSLGTSGDRGTQY
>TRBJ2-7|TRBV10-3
AIRSGTGMYEQY
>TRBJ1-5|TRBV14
ASSHKEGRQPQH
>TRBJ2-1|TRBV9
ASSQNREQF
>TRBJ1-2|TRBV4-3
ASSQGYRGNYGYT
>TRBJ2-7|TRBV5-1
ASSFAGGLHREQY
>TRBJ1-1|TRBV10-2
ASSDPPRGTEAF
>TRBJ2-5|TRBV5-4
ASSASGTEETQY
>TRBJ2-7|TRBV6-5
ASSYSAGSYEQY
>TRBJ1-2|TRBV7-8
ASSQRGRYGYT
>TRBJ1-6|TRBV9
ASSVDSNNSPLH
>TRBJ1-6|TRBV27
AGRGGDRGPYSPLH
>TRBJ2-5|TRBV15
ATSRLENQETQY
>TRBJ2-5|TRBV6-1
ASTVRYQETQY
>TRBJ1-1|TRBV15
ATSDGVSTEAF
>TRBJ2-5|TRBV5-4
ASSPRFSGVQETQY
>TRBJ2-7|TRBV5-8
ASSMGGARNEQY
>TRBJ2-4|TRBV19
ASSIAGFNIQY
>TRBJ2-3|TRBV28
ASSLWGPDTQY
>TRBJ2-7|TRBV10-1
ASSEGQTPSYEQY
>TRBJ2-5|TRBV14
ASSQVKGIAGEETQY
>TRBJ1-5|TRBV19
ASSFGTATSNQPQH
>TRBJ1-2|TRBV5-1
ASSPTAGTGVNYGYT
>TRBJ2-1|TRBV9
ASNGLARSSYNEQF
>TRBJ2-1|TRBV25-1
ASSDAMTSYNEQF
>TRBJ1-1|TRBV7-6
ASSAMTAPAAF
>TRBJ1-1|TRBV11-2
ASSLDLGTEAF
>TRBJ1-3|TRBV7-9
AIPVVSSGNTIY
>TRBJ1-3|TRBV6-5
ASSYTVQGAGNTIY
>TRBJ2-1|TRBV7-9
ASRSSGGTPGSYNEQF
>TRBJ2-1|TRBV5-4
ASSLAFSDNEQF
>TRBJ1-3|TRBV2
ASTGAISGNTIY
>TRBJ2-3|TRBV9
ASSVVPSRGDTQY
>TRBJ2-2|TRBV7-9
ASSLDRGRGTGELF
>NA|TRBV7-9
ASSFSAARPRQSYEQY
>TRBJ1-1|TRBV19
ASIEGVGMNTEAF
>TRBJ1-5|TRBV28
ASTGGTGGVGSNQPQH
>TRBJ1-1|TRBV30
AFGQGRKAF
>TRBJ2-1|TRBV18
ASSPTGGNYNEQF
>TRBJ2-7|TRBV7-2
ASSPAAENSYEQY
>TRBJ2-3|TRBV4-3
ASSQKRGGTDTQY